The 11 T cell receptor beta chains given below trace back to one sample, sequenced in a study of T cell repertoires in cytomegalovirus infection. TCRdb processed the reads anew with MiXCR; each CDR3 protein has one entry. In the table there are approximately 910,000 distinct CDR3 sequences, roughly 31% of which are singletons. These receptors lack a known antigen. The material was cultured CD8+ T cells from PBMCs, obtained from culture after CMV antigen stimulation. These receptors all stem from a human donor in good health (CMV status not recorded). Some clones in this sample may be carry-over from other donors' samples.

This clonotype was seen a few times. The chain employs TRBV6-5 and TRBJ1-2; tentatively, D is TRBD1 (5 bases). V was cut by 0 bases and J by 4 bases, with 12 bases left in between. Per germline, CDR1 MNHEY and CDR2 SVGAGI. This CDR3 comprises 15 residues. CDR3 sequence reads: CASSYSPGQGYGYTF. For the CDR3, the DNA is TGTGCCAGCAGTTACTCCCCAGGTCAGGGCTATGGCTACACCTTC.

The chain recombines TRBV7-9 with TRBJ2-3; 9 bases agree with TRBD2. Germline CDR1 SEHNR, CDR2 FQNEAQ (reference sequence). The CDR3 has 17 amino acids. V lost 4 bases and J lost 3; bases outside the gene matches: 11. In DNA, the CDR3 is TGTGCCAGCAGCTCCAGGAAGCGGGGGGAGATAACAGATACGCAGTATTTT. Its translation is CASSSRKRGEITDTQYF.

The rearrangement uses TRBV25-1 and TRBJ1-4; D is unclear. CDR1 MGHDK and CDR2 SYGVNS come from the germline V gene. The germline V and J ends were trimmed by 5 bases and 7 bases, with 23 bases remaining between them. The CDR3 runs to 17 residues. The CDR3 protein is CASSHYLQNGVGEKLFF. As DNA, the CDR3 is TGTGCCAGCAGTCACTATCTCCAAAACGGGGTCGGTGAAAAACTGTTTTTT.

The rearrangement links TRBV7-2 to TRBJ2-2, with 8 bases aligning to TRBD2. The length of the CDR3 is 16 residues. V dropped 4 bases and J dropped 6; count of bases not matched to a gene: 10. The germline CDR1 and CDR2 sequences are SGHTA and FQGNSA. CDR3 DNA: TGTGCCAGCAGCTATCCGGGGGGGGGGGCCTCCGGGGAGCTGTTTTTT. Its protein is CASSYPGGGASGELFF.

This clonotype was counted ten times or more. This rearrangement joins TRBV7-2 to TRBJ1-5; D unclear. Trimming took 3 bases from V and 0 from J, leaving 9 bases between them. Germline V gene lookup returns CDR1 SGHTA and CDR2 FQGNSA. The CDR3 spans 15 residues. The chain's CDR3 is CASSFGRFSNQPQHF. The CDR3 DNA is TGTGCCAGCAGCTTCGGCAGATTTAGCAATCAGCCCCAGCATTTT.

This clonotype has a count of ten or more. The chain uses TRBV7-2 and TRBJ2-3, with 8 nucleotides matching TRBD2. J gave up 5 bases and V 5 bases, and 9 bases lay outside the gene matches. This CDR3 contains 15 residues. The V gene's germline CDR1 is SGHTA and CDR2 FQGNSA. The CDR3 nucleotides read TGTGCCAGCAGCCTTCGCCGGGGGGGGGAAGATACGCAGTATTTT. Protein product: CASSLRRGGEDTQYF.

This clonotype was found a few times. J is TRBJ2-7 and V is TRBV15, with 11 bases matching TRBD1. Per the germline V gene, CDR1 is LNHNV and CDR2 is YYDKDF (reference sequence). The CDR3 has 16 amino acids. V was pared by 0 bases and J by 3 bases, with 4 bases of the junction left unmatched. CDR3 region: CATSRDRGTGGYEQYV. CDR3 DNA: TGTGCCACCAGCAGAGATCGAGGGACAGGGGGCTACGAGCAGTACGTC.

This clonotype was seen a few times. The chain employs TRBV20-1 and TRBJ2-1, with 8 bases identical to TRBD1. V gave up 5 bases and J gave up 0 bases; unmatched junction bases: 9. Germline V lookup: CDR1 DFQATT, CDR2 SNEGSKA (reference sequence). This CDR3 comprises 16 residues. The CDR3 nucleotides are TGCAGTGCTCACAAACAGGGGGTAGGCTCCTACAATGAGCAGTTCTTC. Amino acids: CSAHKQGVGSYNEQFF.

This chain joins TRBV27 and TRBJ1-4; D unclear. Germline CDR1 and CDR2: MNHEY and SMNVEV (reference sequence). V dropped 6 bases and J dropped 4 bases, with 12 bases sitting between them. The CDR3 extends over 14 amino acids. CDR3 sequence reads: CASSQQPFNEKLFF. DNA of the CDR3: TGTGCCAGCAGCCAACAGCCCTTTAATGAAAAACTGTTTTTT. The whole variable domain, remainder taken from reference TRBV27 and TRBJ1-4, is EAQVTQNPRYLITVTGKKLTVTCSQNMNHEYMSWYRQDPGLGLRQIYYSMNVEVTDKGDVPEGYKVSRKEKRNFPLILESPSPNQTSLYFCASSQQPFNEKLFFGSGTQLSVL.

This clonotype was recorded at least ten times. The rearrangement uses TRBV7-6 and TRBJ2-2; 7 bases agree with TRBD1. The CDR3 is 14 residues long. The V and J ends lost 5 bases and 3 bases, in that order; junction bases with no gene match: 3. Germline V CDR1 and CDR2: SGHVS, FNYEAQ. DNA of the CDR3: TGTGCCAGCAGCCTTGGGACAGACACCGGGGAGCTGTTTTTT. Its protein is CASSLGTDTGELFF.

This clonotype was seen ten or more times. The CDR3 region is CASRSSTGELFF. The CDR3 DNA reads TGTGCCAGCAGATCGAGTACCGGGGAGCTGTTTTTT. This rearrangement joins TRBV7-9 to TRBJ2-2; D remains unclear. V lost 6 bases, J lost 5 bases, and 7 bases lay in between. There are 12 residues in the CDR3. Germline-derived CDR1 and CDR2 are SEHNR and FQNEAQ (reference sequence).